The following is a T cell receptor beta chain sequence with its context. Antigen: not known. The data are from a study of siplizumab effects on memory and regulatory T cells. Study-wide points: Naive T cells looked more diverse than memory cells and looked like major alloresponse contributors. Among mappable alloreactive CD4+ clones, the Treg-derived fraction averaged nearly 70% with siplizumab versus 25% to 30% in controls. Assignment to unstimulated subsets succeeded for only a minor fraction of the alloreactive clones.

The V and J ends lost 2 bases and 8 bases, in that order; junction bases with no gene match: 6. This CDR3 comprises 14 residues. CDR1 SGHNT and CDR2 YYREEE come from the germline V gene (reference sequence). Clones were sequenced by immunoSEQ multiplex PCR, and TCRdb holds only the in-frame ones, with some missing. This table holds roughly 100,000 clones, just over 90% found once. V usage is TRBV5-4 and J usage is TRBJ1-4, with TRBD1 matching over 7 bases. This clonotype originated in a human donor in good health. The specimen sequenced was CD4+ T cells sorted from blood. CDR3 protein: CASSFAGGGEKLFF. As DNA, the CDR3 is TGTGCCAGCAGCTTTGCAGGGGGGGGAGAAAAACTGTTTTTT.